These 23 T cell receptor beta chains share one sample of origin, sequenced in a study of T cell responses to AZD1222 COVID-19 vaccine. Here immunoSEQ multiplex PCR was the method, and the copy in TCRdb shows in-frame clones only, minus some. The table has 150,000 to 200,000 clones, 85% to 90% seen once; the top ten hold 3.5% to 5.5%. The specimen was peripheral blood, collected 28 days after the second dose of the MenACWY control vaccine. The receptors were gathered from an adult who received the MenACWY meningococcal vaccine as a control.

J is TRBJ1-1 and V is TRBV15; D is unclear. V lost 5 bases to trimming and J lost 2 bases, with 15 bases between them. Germline V CDR1 and CDR2: LNHNV, YYDKDF (reference sequence). This CDR3 region has 15 residues. This CDR3 reads CATSLGDNRNTEAFF. The DNA for the CDR3 is TGTGCCACCAGCCTTGGGGATAACAGAAACACTGAAGCTTTCTTT.

The genes are TRBV29-1 and TRBJ2-7, with a possible D match to TRBD2 (5 bases). Germline lookup yields CDR1 SQVTM and CDR2 ANQGSEA. The V end lost 5 bases, the J end lost 6 bases, and 14 bases lay between the germline ends. There are 12 residues in the CDR3. The CDR3 region is CSVRWTGSEQYF. As DNA, the CDR3 is TGCAGCGTTCGGTGGACTGGTTCCGAGCAGTACTTC.

This chain links TRBV27 with TRBJ2-1; D might be TRBD2 (5 bases). Germline CDR1 is MNHEY and CDR2 is SMNVEV (reference sequence). The CDR3 runs 15 residues. Trimming removed 6 bases at V and 0 bases at J, with 12 bases between. This CDR3 reads CASRRTLSSYNEQFF. The CDR3 DNA reads TGTGCCAGCAGAAGGACTCTGAGCTCCTACAATGAGCAGTTCTTC.

The chain recombines TRBV10-1 with TRBJ2-1; 8 bases are shared with TRBD2. The V and J ends lost 2 bases and 2 bases, in that order; junction bases with no gene match: 2. The CDR3 totals 15 residues. Germline CDR1 reads WNHNN; CDR2 reads SYGVQD (reference sequence). CDR3 nucleotide sequence: TGCGCCAGCAGTGAGAGGACTAGCCCCTACAATGAGCAGTTCTTC. Its protein product is CASSERTSPYNEQFF.

In nucleotides, the CDR3 is TGTGCCAGTAGTCAGACGGACACGGGGTGGCTACTCGGTGGAAACACCATATATTTT. Its protein product is CASSQTDTGWLLGGNTIYF. The chain is built from TRBV19 and TRBJ1-3; tentative D call: TRBD1 (5 bases). CDR1 and CDR2 from the germline V gene are LNHDA and SQIVND (reference sequence). Trimming took off 5 bases at V and 3 bases at J, with 26 bases between the two ends. The CDR3 is 19 residues long.

The chain recombines TRBV7-2 with TRBJ1-5; unclear D gene. Germline CDR1 reads SGHTA; CDR2 reads FQGNSA. Trimming took off 1 base at V and 0 bases at J, with 7 bases between the two ends. This CDR3 region has 15 residues. The CDR3 loop reads CASSLEGYSNQPQHF. The DNA of the CDR3 is TGTGCCAGCAGCTTAGAAGGTTATAGCAATCAGCCCCAGCATTTT.

This sequence joins TRBV10-1 and TRBJ2-7, with 7 bases aligning to TRBD2. Germline lookup yields CDR1 WNHNN and CDR2 SYGVQD (reference sequence). The CDR3 has 14 residues. Trimming cost V 3 bases and J 6 bases; bases outside gene matches: 8. The CDR3: CASSDRRESSEQYF. The CDR3 DNA reads as TGCGCCAGCAGTGATAGGCGGGAGTCGTCCGAGCAGTACTTC.

The chain couples TRBV7-9 to TRBJ1-2; TRBD1 aligns across 12 bases. In germline, CDR1 is SEHNR, CDR2 FQNEAQ (reference sequence). CDR3 length equals 15 residues. V dropped 1 base and J dropped 10; count of bases not matched to a gene: 7. CDR3 DNA: TGTGCCAGCAGCTTAGGCTACGGGACAGGGGGCGACTACACCTTC. It is translated as CASSLGYGTGGDYTF.

The chain employs TRBV5-5 and TRBJ1-4; D is unclear. The germline V and J ends were trimmed by 4 bases and 3 bases, with 10 bases remaining between them. This CDR3 has 14 amino acids. Germline V gene lookup returns CDR1 SGHKS and CDR2 YYEKEE (reference sequence). The CDR3 region is CASSLRVANEKLFF. The CDR3 nucleotides are TGTGCCAGCAGCCTGAGGGTCGCTAATGAAAAACTGTTTTTT. Based on the CDR3 plus reference TRBV5-5 and TRBJ1-4, the full variable domain is DAGVTQSPTHLIKTRGQQVTLRCSPISGHKSVSWYQQVLGQGPQFIFQYYEKEERGRGNFPDRFSARQFPNYSSELNVNALLLGDSALYLCASSLRVANEKLFFGSGTQLSVL.

CDR3 sequence reads: CASSASGYRADTQYF. The CDR3 nucleotides are TGTGCCAGCAGCGCCTCTGGATATAGGGCAGATACGCAGTATTTT. The rearrangement uses TRBV9 and TRBJ2-3; D unclear. The CDR3 sequence is 15 residues long. Germline V gives CDR1 SGDLS, CDR2 YYNGEE. Trimming left V 3 bases short and J 4 bases short, with 15 bases between.

This chain uses TRBV28 with TRBJ2-3; D is perhaps TRBD1 (5 bases). The CDR3 contains 16 residues. Germline V gives CDR1 MDHEN, CDR2 SYDVKM. V shed 11 bases and J shed 2 bases, with 23 bases lying between them. CDR3 residues: CALICGQWNVTDTQYF. The CDR3 nucleotides are TGTGCCCTTATATGTGGACAATGGAATGTCACAGATACGCAGTATTTT.

The CDR3: CATRQLLGEKLFF. Here the CDR3 DNA reads TGTGCCACTCGACAGTTGCTGGGAGAAAAACTGTTTTTT. The V gene is TRBV2, the J gene TRBJ1-4; maybe TRBD1 (5 bases). V lost 10 bases, J lost 8 bases, and 17 bases lay in between. The CDR3 totals 13 residues. The germline V gene encodes CDR1 SNHLY and CDR2 FYNNEI.

This clone was observed once. The V gene is TRBV30, the J gene TRBJ1-2; no firm D call. V was shortened by 0 bases and J by 0 bases, with 8 bases between the two germline ends. The CDR3 is made up of 14 amino acids. Germline V gives CDR1 GTSNPN, CDR2 SVGIG (reference sequence). CDR3 amino acids: CAWSVSDSNYGYTF. The CDR3 region has the DNA TGTGCCTGGAGTGTATCGGATTCTAACTATGGCTACACCTTC.

The chain carries TRBV27 and TRBJ1-3, with D possibly TRBD1 on 6 matching bases. In germline, CDR1 is MNHEY, CDR2 SMNVEV (reference sequence). The V end lost 6 bases, the J end lost 0 bases, and 6 bases lay between the germline ends. The CDR3 covers 13 residues. This CDR3 reads CASSRGSGNTIYF. The CDR3 bases are TGTGCCAGCAGCAGGGGCTCTGGAAACACCATATATTTT.

The chain has TRBV25-1 and TRBJ1-1; D unresolved. Germline values: CDR1 MGHDK, CDR2 SYGVNS. The V end was cut by 3 bases, the J end by 5 bases, with 10 bases between. The CDR3 sequence is 13 residues long. CDR3 sequence reads: CASSDRLRTEAFF. Written as DNA, the CDR3 is TGTGCCAGCAGTGACAGACTTCGGACTGAAGCTTTCTTT.

The chain uses TRBV4-3 and TRBJ1-2; D gene uncertain. Germline CDR1 LGHNA, CDR2 YSLEER. V dropped 3 bases and J dropped 0 bases, with 11 bases sitting between them. The CDR3 runs 15 residues. The CDR3 DNA reads as TGCGCCAGCAGCCATCAAGAAGCAGCTAACTATGGCTACACCTTC. Protein sequence: CASSHQEAANYGYTF.

V usage is TRBV29-1 and J usage is TRBJ1-4, with D maybe TRBD1 (6 bases). The V end lost 5 bases, the J end lost 8 bases, and 12 bases lay between the germline ends. Germline V lookup: CDR1 SQVTM, CDR2 ANQGSEA. This CDR3 is 12 amino acids long. DNA for the CDR3: TGCAGCGTTAGGGCGGGGGCCGAAAAACTGTTTTTT. It yields the protein CSVRAGAEKLFF.

The chain uses TRBV6-6 and TRBJ1-5, with TRBD1 matching over 7 bases. The germline gives CDR1 MNHNY, CDR2 SVGAGI (reference sequence). The length of the CDR3 is 14 residues. V was pared by 4 bases and J by 9 bases, with 9 bases of the junction left unmatched. The CDR3: CASSSRDSSSPQHF. The CDR3 coding sequence is TGTGCCAGCAGTTCCCGGGACAGCTCATCGCCCCAGCATTTT.

This chain connects TRBV27 to TRBJ2-1; D gene ambiguous. Germline assignment: CDR1 MNHEY and CDR2 SMNVEV (reference sequence). The CDR3 runs 14 residues. V lost 2 bases and J 0 bases, leaving 5 bases between the germline ends. The CDR3 is CASSLVRSYNEQFF. CDR3 DNA sequence: TGTGCCAGCAGTTTAGTCCGCTCCTACAATGAGCAGTTCTTC.

The CDR3 protein is CASEVRGHNQPQHF. In DNA form, the CDR3 reads TGTGCCAGCGAAGTCCGGGGACACAATCAGCCCCAGCATTTT. The V call is TRBV5-6, the J call TRBJ1-5, with D maybe TRBD1 (6 bases). Germline lookup yields CDR1 SGHDT and CDR2 YYEEEE. The ends were cut back, 7 bases at V and 3 bases at J, with 14 bases in the middle. This CDR3 region has 14 residues.

This chain links TRBV5-1 with TRBJ1-6, with D possibly TRBD1 on 5 matching bases. This CDR3 contains 15 residues. V was cut by 0 bases and J by 5 bases, with 9 bases left in between. The germline V gene encodes CDR1 SGHRS and CDR2 YFSETQ. CDR3 in amino acids: CASSLGGRDNSPLHF. CDR3 nucleotides: TGCGCCAGCAGCTTGGGGGGCAGGGATAATTCACCCCTCCACTTT.

Concerning this clone: A read error may account for a junction end that differs from germline. The V gene is TRBV5-6, the J gene TRBJ2-7; 7 nucleotides align to TRBD2. The V gene's germline CDR1 is SGHDT and CDR2 YYEEEE. The CDR3 is 15 amino acids. The DNA of the CDR3 is TGTGCCAGCAGTTTGGGGGGGATCAATTCCTACGAGCAGTACTTC. This gives the protein CASSLGGINSYEQYF.

The genes are TRBV7-2 and TRBJ1-2, with D tentatively TRBD1 (5 bases). The CDR3 consists of 16 residues. From germline, CDR1 is SGHTA and CDR2 FQGNSA. V gave up 5 bases and J gave up 4 bases, with 20 bases separating them. The CDR3 nucleotides read TGTGCCAGCAGCCTCCGGGGGGGAGGCACTACCTATGGCTACACCTTC. Protein sequence: CASSLRGGGTTYGYTF.